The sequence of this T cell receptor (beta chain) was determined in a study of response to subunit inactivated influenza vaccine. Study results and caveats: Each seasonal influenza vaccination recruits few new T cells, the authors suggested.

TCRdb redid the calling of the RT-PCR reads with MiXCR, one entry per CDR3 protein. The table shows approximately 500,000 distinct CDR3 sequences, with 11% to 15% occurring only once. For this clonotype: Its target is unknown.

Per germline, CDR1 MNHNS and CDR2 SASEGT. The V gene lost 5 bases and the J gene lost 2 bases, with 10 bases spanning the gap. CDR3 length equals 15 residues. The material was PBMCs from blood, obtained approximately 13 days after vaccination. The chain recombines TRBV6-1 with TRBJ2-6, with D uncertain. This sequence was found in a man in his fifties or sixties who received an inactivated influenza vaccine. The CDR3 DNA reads TGTGCCAGCAGTATCATAGCCCCTGGGGCCAACGTCCTGACTTTC. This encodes CASSIIAPGANVLTF.